The entry that follows covers one T cell receptor beta chain sequence. This CDR3 spans 13 amino acids. CDR1 LNHDA and CDR2 SQIVND come from the germline V gene (reference sequence). Trimming at V came to 4 bases and at J to 2 bases, leaving 2 bases not matched to a gene. The sample is drawn from a study of cytomegalovirus exposure and HLA in healthy donors. PCR amplification relied on 60 Vbeta primers (plus 13 Jbeta primers). TCRdb's copy holds only in-frame clones and misses some; the assay was immunoSEQ multiplex PCR. The sample carries 210,000 or so clones, 60% to 85% recorded once. The sample was PBMCs. This clonotype was obtained from a man aged 40-49 years in good health and CMV-seronegative. The gene calls are TRBV19 and TRBJ2-7; 7 bases are a match to TRBD2. CDR3 coding DNA: TGTGCCAGTAGTAAAGCGGGACCCTACGAGCAGTACTTC. This encodes CASSKAGPYEQYF.